This T cell receptor (beta chain) comes out of a study of blood T cell repertoires in COVID-19. Germline V lookup: CDR1 MNHEY, CDR2 SMNVEV (reference sequence). There are 16 residues in the CDR3. V lost 5 bases, J lost 8 bases, and 7 bases stayed unmatched. TCRdb keeps only in-frame clones here, not all; method: immunoSEQ multiplex PCR. The table shows approximately 300,000 clones, with 86% occurring only once. This receptor was identified in a woman aged 18-29 years who had recovered from COVID-19. V usage is TRBV27 and J usage is TRBJ2-1; 15 bases are a match to TRBD2. Sequenced: PBMCs or T cells enriched from blood (not recorded which). CDR3 nucleotide sequence: TGTGCCAGCAGTCCCGGACTAGCGGGAGGGCCGCATGAGCAGTTCTTC. Encoded protein: CASSPGLAGGPHEQFF.